This T cell receptor (beta chain) was captured in a study of molecular identifiers for immune sequencing clone quantification. Study-wide results and limits: Clones that had above 20 RNA copies took up over 97% of effector molecules but under 1% in naive cells. The sizes of highly expanded clones could be underestimated when identical TCR molecules share a barcode.

This clonotype was recorded many times. The antigen is not known. Per germline, CDR1 GTSNPN and CDR2 SVGIG (reference sequence). Trimming removed 4 bases from V and 0 bases from J, with 12 bases in between. This CDR3 contains 14 residues. Listed TCR primers and previously described methods were used for bulk TCR libraries. TCRdb independently ran MiXCR on the PCR reads; one entry per CDR3 protein. The sample includes approximately 670,000 distinct CDR3 sequences, about 20% of them seen just once. Between about 18,000 and 1,000,000 sorted cells, with 10%, 30% or 50% RNA, yielded naive CD8 libraries. The chain combines TRBV30 with TRBJ1-2; possibly TRBD1 for D (5 bases). Material: naive CD8+ T cells from blood, with Jurkat cell RNA spiked in. This sample's subset: FACS-sorted CD8+CD4-CCR7+CD45RA+ naive T cells. The receptor was derived from a human donor in good health. Some libraries in this study had Jurkat cell RNA spiked in. Here the CDR3 reads CAWTLGESNYGYTF. CDR3 DNA sequence: TGTGCCTGGACGTTGGGGGAATCTAACTATGGCTACACCTTC.